This is a list of T cell receptor beta chains from one sample in a study of T cells in Graves' hyperthyroidism and ophthalmopathy. MiXCR, run by TCRdb on the multiplex PCR reads, gives a single entry per CDR3 protein. The sample records 500,000 to 650,000 distinct CDR3 sequences, just under 20% being singletons. The material sequenced was blood. All receptors come from a man in his forties with Graves' ophthalmopathy. Both conserved end residues are part of each CDR3. Each record gives: V gene, clone size, J gene, D gene, CDR3 DNA, CDR3 protein. A D gene is named only where the DNA matches it firmly. Size is omitted from some rows. Given values are once, few, many or a class for expanded clones.

V gene: TRBV9
clone size: .
J gene: TRBJ2-3
D gene: .
CDR3 DNA: TGTGCCAGCAGCGTAGGGGTCGGGAACACAGATACGCAGTATTTT
CDR3 protein: CASSVGVGNTDTQYF

V gene: TRBV29-1
clone size: .
J gene: TRBJ2-1
D gene: TRBD1
CDR3 DNA: TGCAGCGTTGAACAAGGACAGGGTACCTACAATGAGCAGTTCTTC
CDR3 protein: CSVEQGQGTYNEQFF

V gene: TRBV7-9
clone size: few
J gene: TRBJ2-1
D gene: .
CDR3 DNA: TGTGCCAGCAGGCCCTTGGGCCAAAATGAGCAGTTCTTC
CDR3 protein: CASRPLGQNEQFF

V gene: TRBV2
clone size: few
J gene: TRBJ1-2
D gene: .
CDR3 DNA: TGTGCCAGCTGGGAGGGCAGGTCTAACTATGGCTACACCTTC
CDR3 protein: CASWEGRSNYGYTF

V gene: TRBV4-3
clone size: once
J gene: TRBJ2-6
D gene: .
CDR3 DNA: TGCGCCAGCAGCCATCCTCGGAAGGCGGGTCGAGAGGCCAACGTCCTGACTTTC
CDR3 protein: CASSHPRKAGREANVLTF

V gene: TRBV19
clone size: few
J gene: TRBJ1-2
D gene: .
CDR3 DNA: TGTGCCAGTAACATCGGGGGCCGAAACTATGGCTACACCTTC
CDR3 protein: CASNIGGRNYGYTF

V gene: TRBV28
clone size: .
J gene: TRBJ2-1
D gene: TRBD1
CDR3 DNA: TGTGCCAGCAGTTTGCAGGGGGAGTACAATGAGCAGTTCTTC
CDR3 protein: CASSLQGEYNEQFF

V gene: TRBV14
clone size: many
J gene: TRBJ2-7
D gene: .
CDR3 DNA: TGTGCCAGCAGCCAAGAGCCCCCAGGGAATCCCTACGAGCAGTACTTC
CDR3 protein: CASSQEPPGNPYEQYF

V gene: TRBV28
clone size: .
J gene: TRBJ2-3
D gene: .
CDR3 DNA: TGTGCCAGCAGTCCGGGGACAGGGTGGCGGGAGGGGCCAGATACGCAGTATTTT
CDR3 protein: CASSPGTGWREGPDTQYF

V gene: TRBV3-1
clone size: many
J gene: TRBJ2-7
D gene: TRBD1
CDR3 DNA: TGTGCCAGCAGCCCGGCCGGGACAGGGGCCTACGAGCAGTACTTC
CDR3 protein: CASSPAGTGAYEQYF

V gene: TRBV3-1
clone size: .
J gene: TRBJ2-2
D gene: TRBD2
CDR3 DNA: TGTGCCAGCAGCCAAATGCTAGCGGGAAGTACCGGGGAGCTGTTTTTT
CDR3 protein: CASSQMLAGSTGELFF

V gene: TRBV19
clone size: .
J gene: TRBJ2-1
D gene: .
CDR3 DNA: TGTGCCAGTAGTATACCGGGGCTCGGTGGGCAGTTCTTC
CDR3 protein: CASSIPGLGGQFF

V gene: TRBV5-1
clone size: .
J gene: TRBJ2-7
D gene: .
CDR3 DNA: TGCGCCAGCAGCTCGCGTGGGTTTGATTACGAGCAGTACTTC
CDR3 protein: CASSSRGFDYEQYF

V gene: TRBV20-1
clone size: .
J gene: TRBJ2-5
D gene: .
CDR3 DNA: TGCAGTGCTAGAGATGGTAGAACACGGTACCAAGAGACCCACTACTTC
CDR3 protein: CSARDGRTRYQETHYF

V gene: TRBV28
clone size: .
J gene: TRBJ2-2
D gene: TRBD2
CDR3 DNA: TGTGCCAGTTTACTAGCGGAGAACACCGGGGAGCTGTTTTTT
CDR3 protein: CASLLAENTGELFF

V gene: TRBV5-1
clone size: .
J gene: TRBJ2-3
D gene: .
CDR3 DNA: TGCGCCAGCAGCTTCAGGGGGGGAGGAGATACGCAGTATTTT
CDR3 protein: CASSFRGGGDTQYF

V gene: TRBV30
clone size: .
J gene: TRBJ1-1
D gene: .
CDR3 DNA: TGTGCCTGGTACCCCGGGGGTGAAACTGAAGCTTTCTTT
CDR3 protein: CAWYPGGETEAFF

V gene: TRBV29-1
clone size: .
J gene: TRBJ1-1
D gene: TRBD1
CDR3 DNA: TGCAGCGTCCAAAGACAGGGGGACACTGAAGCTTTCTTT
CDR3 protein: CSVQRQGDTEAFF

V gene: TRBV30
clone size: many
J gene: TRBJ2-5
D gene: TRBD2
CDR3 DNA: TGTGCCTGGAGTGTAGCGGGGTTACAAGAGACCCAGTACTTC
CDR3 protein: CAWSVAGLQETQYF

V gene: TRBV6-2/TRBV6-3
clone size: .
J gene: TRBJ1-1
D gene: .
CDR3 DNA: TGTGCCAGCGGCCCGGGGTTCTTCACTGAAGCTTTCTTT
CDR3 protein: CASGPGFFTEAFF

V gene: TRBV30
clone size: few
J gene: TRBJ1-5
D gene: .
CDR3 DNA: TGTGCCTGGGGGGGGGGCTTGGACCAGCCCCAGCATTTT
CDR3 protein: CAWGGGLDQPQHF

V gene: TRBV2
clone size: many
J gene: TRBJ2-2
D gene: .
CDR3 DNA: TGTGCCAGCAGTGACAGGGACACCGGGGAGCTGTTTTTT
CDR3 protein: CASSDRDTGELFF

V gene: TRBV7-6
clone size: many
J gene: TRBJ2-2
D gene: .
CDR3 DNA: TGTGCCAGCAGCCCGACGTGGGGTAACACCGGGGAGCTGTTTTTT
CDR3 protein: CASSPTWGNTGELFF

V gene: TRBV30
clone size: many
J gene: TRBJ2-3
D gene: TRBD2
CDR3 DNA: TGTGCCTGGGGATCTAGCGGGGGGGTAGATACGCAGTATTTT
CDR3 protein: CAWGSSGGVDTQYF

V gene: TRBV9
clone size: .
J gene: TRBJ1-2
D gene: .
CDR3 DNA: TGTGCCAGCAGTCCTACAGTAATGACTAACTATGGCTACACCTTC
CDR3 protein: CASSPTVMTNYGYTF

V gene: TRBV12-3/TRBV12-4
clone size: many
J gene: TRBJ2-3
D gene: TRBD2
CDR3 DNA: TGTGCCAGCAGCTTAGCGGGAGGAAGCACAGATACGCAGTATTTT
CDR3 protein: CASSLAGGSTDTQYF

V gene: TRBV28
clone size: many
J gene: TRBJ2-7
D gene: .
CDR3 DNA: TGTGCCAGCAGTTTAAGGGCCCGGGGTACGGGGTCCTACGAGCAGTACTTC
CDR3 protein: CASSLRARGTGSYEQYF

V gene: TRBV12-3/TRBV12-4
clone size: .
J gene: TRBJ2-2
D gene: TRBD2
CDR3 DNA: TGTGCCAGCAAAGGGGGGACTAGCGGGAGGGCGGAGCTTACCGGGGAGCTGTTTTTT
CDR3 protein: CASKGGTSGRAELTGELFF

V gene: TRBV18
clone size: .
J gene: TRBJ2-5
D gene: TRBD1
CDR3 DNA: TGTGCCAGCTCACCTCTTCGACAGGGGGTCCAAGAGACCCAGTACTTC
CDR3 protein: CASSPLRQGVQETQYF

V gene: TRBV7-8
clone size: few
J gene: TRBJ2-3
D gene: .
CDR3 DNA: TGTGCCAGCGGGAGCCGGGGGAGTTTGAATACGCAGTATTTT
CDR3 protein: CASGSRGSLNTQYF

V gene: TRBV20-1
clone size: many
J gene: TRBJ1-1
D gene: TRBD1
CDR3 DNA: TGCAGTGTAGGTCAGGGGGCGCGCACTGAAGCTTTCTTT
CDR3 protein: CSVGQGARTEAFF

V gene: TRBV10-3
clone size: many
J gene: TRBJ2-7
D gene: .
CDR3 DNA: TGTGCCTCGAGGGGCGCAGCCGCCTACGAGCAGTACTTC
CDR3 protein: CASRGAAAYEQYF

V gene: TRBV7-9
clone size: .
J gene: TRBJ1-2
D gene: .
CDR3 DNA: TGTGCCAGCAGCCCCCGCGGGGGACGAGGATATGGCTACACCTTC
CDR3 protein: CASSPRGGRGYGYTF

V gene: TRBV29-1
clone size: .
J gene: TRBJ1-2
D gene: TRBD1
CDR3 DNA: TGCAGCGGGGGGACAGGGGATCAATCGGGGGGCTACACCTTC
CDR3 protein: CSGGTGDQSGGYTF

V gene: TRBV7-9
clone size: .
J gene: TRBJ2-7
D gene: .
CDR3 DNA: TGTGCCAGTGGTCTTCAGGGCTACGAGCAGTACTTC
CDR3 protein: CASGLQGYEQYF

V gene: TRBV6-1
clone size: .
J gene: TRBJ1-2
D gene: .
CDR3 DNA: TGTGCCAGCAGGGCCCGGAATGGCTACACCTTC
CDR3 protein: CASRARNGYTF

V gene: TRBV12-3/TRBV12-4
clone size: many
J gene: TRBJ2-7
D gene: TRBD2
CDR3 DNA: TGTGCCAGCGCGGGAGGGCCTGCCTACGAGCAGTACTTC
CDR3 protein: CASAGGPAYEQYF

V gene: TRBV5-6
clone size: few
J gene: TRBJ2-5
D gene: TRBD2
CDR3 DNA: TGTGCCAGCAGCCATAGCGGGGGGGCCTTAGAGACCCAGTACTTC
CDR3 protein: CASSHSGGALETQYF

V gene: TRBV5-1
clone size: many
J gene: TRBJ1-1
D gene: .
CDR3 DNA: TGCGCCAGCAGCCACCCCGGGAGGAACACTGAAGCTTTCTTT
CDR3 protein: CASSHPGRNTEAFF

V gene: TRBV7-9
clone size: .
J gene: TRBJ2-7
D gene: .
CDR3 DNA: TGTGCCAGCAGCTCACGGGACGGGATGAGGGACGAGCAGTACTTC
CDR3 protein: CASSSRDGMRDEQYF

V gene: TRBV2
clone size: many
J gene: TRBJ1-1
D gene: .
CDR3 DNA: TGTGCCAGCAGCGTGGACGGACCTGAAGCTTTCTTT
CDR3 protein: CASSVDGPEAFF

V gene: TRBV6-1
clone size: few
J gene: TRBJ2-1
D gene: TRBD2
CDR3 DNA: TGTGCCAGCCGTTCTAGCGGGAGTAGTGAGCAGTTCTTC
CDR3 protein: CASRSSGSSEQFF

V gene: TRBV29-1
clone size: few
J gene: TRBJ2-5
D gene: TRBD2
CDR3 DNA: TGCAGCGTTGTTCGAGCGGGAGGGGAGACCCAGTACTTC
CDR3 protein: CSVVRAGGETQYF

V gene: TRBV6-5
clone size: .
J gene: TRBJ1-5
D gene: .
CDR3 DNA: TGTGCCAGCAGTTACAGGCCCTCAGGCAATCAGCCCCAGCATTTT
CDR3 protein: CASSYRPSGNQPQHF

V gene: TRBV2
clone size: .
J gene: TRBJ2-1
D gene: TRBD2
CDR3 DNA: TGTGCCAGCACCGGGGGACTAGCCCGGGGTGGTGAGCAGTTCTTC
CDR3 protein: CASTGGLARGGEQFF

V gene: TRBV19
clone size: few
J gene: TRBJ1-2
D gene: TRBD1
CDR3 DNA: TGTGCCAGTAGTATCACAGGGGGCAGTAACTATGGCTACACCTTC
CDR3 protein: CASSITGGSNYGYTF

V gene: TRBV6-9
clone size: .
J gene: TRBJ1-5
D gene: .
CDR3 DNA: TGTGCCAGCAGTTACAGGGGTCTCAGGGGTAGCAATCAGCCCCAGCATTTT
CDR3 protein: CASSYRGLRGSNQPQHF

V gene: TRBV27
clone size: many
J gene: TRBJ2-7
D gene: TRBD1
CDR3 DNA: TGTGCCAGCAGTTCACCGACAGGGGGCAGAAACGAGCAGTACTTC
CDR3 protein: CASSSPTGGRNEQYF

V gene: TRBV6-9
clone size: .
J gene: TRBJ2-7
D gene: .
CDR3 DNA: TGTGCCAGCAGTTACAGATTGTACGAGCAGTACTTC
CDR3 protein: CASSYRLYEQYF